The 25 T cell receptor beta chains below come from one sample, sequenced in a study of T cells in Graves' hyperthyroidism and ophthalmopathy. Using RNA transcripts as the source, TCR beta CDR3 regions were amplified. The TCR CDR3 was amplified in a first-round RT-PCR using the HTBI primer set. TCRdb re-called the multiplex PCR reads through MiXCR, storing one row per CDR3 protein. This table holds 560,000 or so distinct CDR3 sequences, nearly 20% found once. The sample was blood. These TCRs come from a man in his forties or fifties with Graves' ophthalmopathy.

The chain recombines TRBV5-1 with TRBJ1-6; unclear D gene. Trimming removed 4 bases at V and 9 bases at J, with 17 bases between. Germline V gene lookup returns CDR1 SGHRS and CDR2 YFSETQ. CDR3 length: 15 residues. CDR3 residues: CASSTVGIASSPLHF. CDR3 sequence (DNA): TGCGCCAGCAGCACTGTAGGGATTGCGAGTTCACCCCTCCACTTT.

This clonotype was observed a handful of times. The chain is built from TRBV4-2 and TRBJ2-7, with D maybe TRBD1 (5 bases). This CDR3 is 15 amino acids long. V gave up 1 base and J gave up 3 bases, with 13 bases separating them. Germline V lookup: CDR1 LGHNA, CDR2 YNFKEQ. The CDR3 DNA is TGTGCCAGCAGCCAAGGACAGAGTCGGATCTACGAGCAGTACTTC. Amino acid sequence: CASSQGQSRIYEQYF.

V is TRBV7-9 and J is TRBJ2-2; no clear D gene. The CDR3 is 14 amino acids. Between the trimmed V and J ends, which lost 4 bases and 5 bases, there was a span of 11 bases. Germline V lookup: CDR1 SEHNR, CDR2 FQNEAQ (reference sequence). The CDR3 region is CASSSPPGTGELFF. CDR3 sequence (DNA): TGTGCCAGCAGCTCCCCGCCTGGGACCGGGGAGCTGTTTTTT.

The sample holds a few counts of this clonotype. Since a much larger clone is just one base distant, this may be a read error. The chain is built from TRBV20-1 and TRBJ2-3, with TRBD2 matching 14 bases. Germline-derived CDR1 and CDR2 are DFQATT and SNEGSKA (reference sequence). CDR3 length equals 17 residues. The CDR3: CSARGGTSGRSTDAQYF. CDR3 bases: TGCAGTGCTAGAGGTGGGACTAGCGGGAGATCGACAGATGCGCAGTATTTT.

This clonotype was detected only a few times. The chain carries TRBV6-2 or TRBV6-3 and TRBJ2-7, with 7 nucleotides matching TRBD1. The V gene's germline CDR1 is MNHEY and CDR2 SVGEGT. V lost 4 bases and J lost 2; bases outside the gene matches: 14. The CDR3 is made up of 17 amino acids. The CDR3 DNA reads as TGTGCCAGCAGTTTTCCCTCCCAGGGGACAGTGACCTACGAGCAGTACTTC. Protein product: CASSFPSQGTVTYEQYF.

This clonotype was detected many times. This chain joins TRBV24-1 and TRBJ1-1; D is unresolved. Germline V gene lookup returns CDR1 KGHDR and CDR2 SFDVKD. This CDR3 region has 13 residues. Trimming left V 3 bases short and J 5 bases short, with 9 bases between. CDR3: CATSDPSRTEAFF. Written as DNA, the CDR3 is TGTGCCACCAGTGATCCCAGTAGGACTGAAGCTTTCTTT.

There are a few counts of this clonotype. The rearrangement joins TRBV29-1 to TRBJ2-3, with D unclear. Looked up from germline, CDR1 is SQVTM and CDR2 is ANQGSEA. The germline V and J ends were trimmed by 1 base and 10 bases, with 12 bases remaining between them. The CDR3 is made up of 12 amino acids. The CDR3: CSVEGSSRAQYF. The CDR3 DNA follows: TGCAGCGTTGAAGGCTCCTCCAGAGCGCAGTATTTT.

The rearrangement uses TRBV5-1 and TRBJ1-6, with TRBD1 as a possible D gene (5 bases). The CDR3 has 14 residues. The germline gives CDR1 SGHRS, CDR2 YFSETQ. V dropped 4 bases and J dropped 6 bases, with 11 bases sitting between them. Here the CDR3 reads CASSREGSNSPLHF. The CDR3 DNA sequence: TGCGCCAGCAGCAGAGAGGGGTCTAATTCACCCCTCCACTTT.

The J gene is TRBJ2-1, the V gene TRBV19, with TRBD2 matching over 8 bases. CDR3 size: 16 residues. V dropped 3 bases and J dropped 1; count of bases not matched to a gene: 5. CDR1 and CDR2 (germline): LNHDA, SQIVND (reference sequence). DNA for the CDR3: TGTGCCAGTAGTATGTATGGCGGGAGGTCCTACAATGAGCAGTTCTTC. This sequence encodes CASSMYGGRSYNEQFF.

This clonotype has at least ten counts. CDR3 sequence: CASSGQGEETQYF. CDR3 DNA sequence: TGTGCCAGCAGTGGGCAGGGTGAAGAGACCCAGTACTTC. The rearrangement uses TRBV6-1 and TRBJ2-5; weak D call: TRBD1 (5 bases). Germline values: CDR1 MNHNS, CDR2 SASEGT. The CDR3 runs 13 residues. The V gene lost 4 bases and the J gene lost 3 bases, with 9 bases spanning the gap.

Ten or more counts support this clonotype. This rearrangement joins TRBV3-1 to TRBJ1-4; D uncertain. The CDR3 runs to 14 residues. Germline V lookup: CDR1 LGHDT, CDR2 YNNKEL (reference sequence). With 2 bases removed from V and 5 bases from J, the gap between germline ends came to 9 bases. The CDR3 is CASSQRLINEKLFF. In DNA form, the CDR3 reads TGTGCCAGCAGCCAAAGGCTTATCAATGAAAAACTGTTTTTT. The whole variable domain, filled in from reference TRBV3-1 and TRBJ1-4, reads DTAVSQTPKYLVTQMGNDKSIKCEQNLGHDTMYWYKQDSKKFLKIMFSYNNKELIINETVPNRFSPKSPDKAHLNLHINSLELGDSAVYFCASSQRLINEKLFFGSGTQLSVL.

The chain carries TRBV7-9 and TRBJ2-5; 8 nucleotides match TRBD1. Germline values: CDR1 SEHNR, CDR2 FQNEAQ (reference sequence). V trimming: 5 bases; J trimming: 1 base; junction bases outside the gene matches: 6. The CDR3 covers 15 residues. DNA of the CDR3: TGTGCCAGCAGCGTACGACAGGGGACCCAAGAGACCCAGTACTTC. Translation: CASSVRQGTQETQYF.

The rearrangement joins TRBV28 to TRBJ1-5; D may be TRBD1 (5 bases). The CDR3 extends over 15 amino acids. Germline CDR1 and CDR2: MDHEN and SYDVKM. The V end was cut by 7 bases, the J end by 0 bases, with 13 bases between. CDR3 region: CASMARRGSNQPQHF. The CDR3, as DNA: TGTGCCAGCATGGCGAGAAGGGGTAGCAATCAGCCCCAGCATTTT.

This chain joins TRBV20-1 and TRBJ2-1; no firm D call. This CDR3 spans 15 amino acids. Trimming removed 3 bases from V and 2 bases from J, with 14 bases in between. Germline CDR1 reads DFQATT; CDR2 reads SNEGSKA (reference sequence). The CDR3 nucleotides are TGCAGTGCTAGGGGCTCTAGGGCCACCTACAATGAGCAGTTCTTC. It is translated as CSARGSRATYNEQFF.

This clonotype was seen a handful of times. The chain combines TRBV12-3 or TRBV12-4 with TRBJ1-1; D unresolved. Trimming removed 7 bases at V and 7 bases at J, with 16 bases between. The CDR3 runs 13 residues. CDR3 in amino acids: CASTLTGSREAFF. The CDR3 DNA sequence: TGTGCCAGCACACTGACTGGGTCCCGTGAAGCTTTCTTT.

The table lists this clonotype with many counts. The chain links TRBV3-1 to TRBJ1-2; perhaps TRBD1 as D (6 bases). Germline V gene data show CDR1 as LGHDT and CDR2 as YNNKEL (reference sequence). V was clipped by 4 bases and J by 7 bases, with 16 bases between them. This CDR3 is 14 amino acids long. This CDR3 is CASSPPQGLGGYTF. In DNA form, the CDR3 reads TGTGCCAGCAGCCCGCCACAGGGATTGGGTGGCTACACCTTC.

CDR3 region: CASSQDGGTQYF. In DNA, the CDR3 is TGTGCCAGCAGCCAAGATGGCGGTACGCAGTATTTT. The chain links TRBV3-1 to TRBJ2-3; D is unresolved. CDR1 is LGHDT and CDR2 is YNNKEL in the germline V gene (reference sequence). Trimming stripped 0 bases from V and 8 bases from J, with 6 bases between. The CDR3 contains 12 residues.

This clonotype has ten or more counts. The V gene is TRBV5-1, the J gene TRBJ2-3, with D unclear. Trimming cost V 0 bases and J 3 bases, with 8 bases left between them. The CDR3 spans 14 residues. CDR1 and CDR2 from the germline V gene are SGHRS and YFSETQ. The CDR3 spells CASSLAWITDTQYF. The CDR3 DNA is TGCGCCAGCAGCTTGGCCTGGATAACAGATACGCAGTATTTT.

This chain joins TRBV10-3 and TRBJ2-7; 9 nucleotides agree with TRBD1. The CDR3 is made up of 16 amino acids. Trimming took 6 bases from V and 2 from J; bases not matched to a gene: 11. Per germline, CDR1 ENHRY and CDR2 SYGVKD. This CDR3 is CAIRDRGPSRPYEQYF. CDR3 in DNA: TGTGCCATCAGGGACAGGGGACCTTCTCGACCCTACGAGCAGTACTTC.

This clonotype was counted ten times or more. The chain uses TRBV30 and TRBJ1-1, with 8 bases aligning to TRBD1. The V gene's germline CDR1 is GTSNPN and CDR2 SVGIG (reference sequence). The CDR3 length is 13 residues. V dropped 5 bases and J dropped 4; count of bases not matched to a gene: 6. The CDR3 nucleotides read TGTGCCTGGCAGGGGGCGACGTTCACTGAAGCTTTCTTT. As protein: CAWQGATFTEAFF.

This chain connects TRBV5-8 to TRBJ1-2, with D perhaps matching TRBD1 (6 bases). The germline gives CDR1 SGHTS, CDR2 YDEGEE. V was shortened by 4 bases and J by 6 bases, with 25 bases between the two germline ends. This CDR3 comprises 17 residues. CDR3 in amino acids: CASSAAARSTGRDGYTF. The CDR3 bases are TGTGCCAGCAGCGCCGCCGCGCGTTCCACAGGGCGGGATGGCTACACCTTC.

Comments on this clonotype: Relative to the germline gene, one junction end is altered; a read error may explain this. This chain uses TRBV28 with TRBJ2-5; 8 nucleotides align to TRBD1. Germline CDR1 reads MDHEN; CDR2 reads SYDVKM. This CDR3 has 12 residues. This CDR3 reads CASTAGGAVRNF. In nucleotides, the CDR3 is TGTGCCAGCACTGCAGGGGGCGCCGTTAGAAACTTC.

In regard to this clonotype: This may arise from a read error, as a much more abundant clone is one base away. The V gene is TRBV12-3 or TRBV12-4, the J gene TRBJ1-5; 7 bases are a match to TRBD1. The CDR3 length is 18 residues. J lost 0 bases, V lost 3 bases, and 11 bases had no gene match. The DNA of the CDR3 is TGTGCCAGCAGTTTTGGGGCAGGGGGGGGGTATAGCAATCAGCCCCAGCATTTT. As protein: CASSFGAGGGYSNQPQHF.

This chain connects TRBV7-3 to TRBJ2-1, with unresolved D. The germline gives CDR1 SGHTA, CDR2 FQGTGA. Trimming took off 5 bases at V and 12 bases at J, with 17 bases between the two ends. The CDR3 sequence is 13 residues long. The CDR3 protein is CASSPNPDSGQFF. The CDR3 nucleotides are TGTGCCAGCAGCCCGAACCCCGACTCGGGGCAGTTCTTC.

Concerning this clonotype: The germline gene is not matched at one end of the junction; a read error may be the cause. The genes are TRBV11-2 and TRBJ2-1; 8 nucleotides agree with TRBD2. This CDR3 spans 16 amino acids. Germline values: CDR1 SGHAT, CDR2 FQNNGV. The CDR3 reads CASSPEGAGEYNEQFF. The CDR3 DNA reads as TGCGCCAGCAGCCCCGAAGGAGCGGGGGAGTACAATGAGCAGTTCTTC.